The 26 T cell receptor beta chains listed next were all sequenced from one sample in a study of OX40 agonist ivuxolimab in advanced cancers. Using immunoSEQ multiplex PCR, the repertoire was profiled, and TCRdb retains in-frame clones only, with some absent. The data show 15,000 to 20,000 clones, with 70% to 90% seen just once and roughly 13% held by the top ten. The material was CD4+ or CD8+ T cells sorted from blood, obtained in a trial of the OX40 agonist ivuxolimab. These receptors originate from an adult with an advanced solid tumor such as melanoma, head and neck, liver or kidney cancer.

The rearrangement uses TRBV6-1 and TRBJ2-1; TRBD1 aligns across 7 bases. V lost 8 bases and J lost 2; bases outside the gene matches: 9. Germline V CDR1 and CDR2: MNHNS, SASEGT. The CDR3 runs 15 residues. The CDR3 nucleotides read TGTGCCAGCGTCCCCCGGGACAGAACCTACAATGAGCAGTTCTTC. Protein sequence: CASVPRDRTYNEQFF.

This clone was counted once. This chain links TRBV6-1 with TRBJ1-2; D perhaps matches TRBD1 (5 bases). Per the germline V gene, CDR1 is MNHNS and CDR2 is SASEGT. V was cut by 4 bases and J by 4 bases, with 19 bases left in between. The CDR3 runs 16 residues. This chain's CDR3 is CASSVEGTEPFYGYTF. The CDR3 DNA is TGTGCCAGCAGTGTCGAGGGGACGGAGCCGTTCTATGGCTACACCTTC.

The genes are TRBV29-1 and TRBJ1-1; D ambiguous. The CDR3 extends over 13 amino acids. Germline CDR1 is SQVTM and CDR2 is ANQGSEA. The V and J ends lost 5 bases and 3 bases respectively, with 13 bases between them. DNA for the CDR3: TGCAGCGTTATATCATTTGGGGACACTGAAGCTTTCTTT. Protein sequence: CSVISFGDTEAFF.

The V gene is TRBV27, the J gene TRBJ1-1, with 11 bases matching TRBD1. The ends lost 0 bases at V and 4 bases at J; junction bases unmatched: 4. This CDR3 is built from 16 residues. The germline gives CDR1 MNHEY, CDR2 SMNVEV (reference sequence). CDR3 in amino acids: CASSLSGTGGPTEAFF. The CDR3 DNA follows: TGTGCCAGCAGTTTATCCGGGACAGGGGGACCCACTGAAGCTTTCTTT.

This clone is a singleton in its sample. V is TRBV27 and J is TRBJ1-1, with 10 bases aligning to TRBD1. The trim removed 5 bases at V and 1 base at J, leaving 4 bases unmatched. Germline CDR1 reads MNHEY; CDR2 reads SMNVEV (reference sequence). The CDR3 extends over 15 amino acids. CDR3 in amino acids: CASSHGTGENTEAFF. The CDR3 nucleotides are TGTGCCAGCAGTCACGGGACAGGGGAGAACACTGAAGCTTTCTTT.

The chain recombines TRBV27 with TRBJ2-3, with TRBD2 matching over 7 bases. Trimming removed 6 bases from V and 0 bases from J; junction bases left unmatched: 6. The CDR3 is 15 residues long. CDR1 and CDR2 (germline): MNHEY, SMNVEV (reference sequence). The CDR3 region is CASRGWDYSTDTQYF. The CDR3 region has the DNA TGTGCCAGCAGGGGCTGGGACTACAGCACAGATACGCAGTATTTT.

The genes are TRBV14 and TRBJ2-5, with 11 nucleotides matching TRBD1. The CDR3 has 15 amino acids. The V gene end was trimmed by 4 bases and the J gene end by 2 bases; junction bases not matched to a gene: 3. Germline V gives CDR1 SGHDN, CDR2 FVKESK. CDR3: CASSRDRGYQETQYF. In DNA form, the CDR3 reads TGTGCCAGCAGCCGGGACAGGGGGTATCAAGAGACCCAGTACTTC.

The rearrangement joins TRBV19 to TRBJ2-2; the match to TRBD1 covers 7 bases. Germline CDR1 reads LNHDA; CDR2 reads SQIVND (reference sequence). V lost 8 bases, J lost 4 bases, and 10 bases stayed unmatched. CDR3 length equals 15 residues. This chain's CDR3 is CASVTGTASTGELFF. The CDR3 DNA reads TGTGCCAGTGTCACCGGGACAGCTAGCACCGGGGAGCTGTTTTTT. The full variable domain, rest sourced from reference TRBV19 and TRBJ2-2, is DGGITQSPKYLFRKEGQNVTLSCEQNLNHDAMYWYRQDPGQGLRLIYYSQIVNDFQKGDIAEGYSVSREKKESFPLTVTSAQKNPTAFYLCASVTGTASTGELFFGEGSRLTVL.

The chain combines TRBV13 with TRBJ2-7, with a possible D match to TRBD1 (6 bases). V gave up 4 bases and J gave up 1 base, with 17 bases separating them. The germline CDR1 and CDR2 sequences are PRHDT and FYEKMQ (reference sequence). The CDR3 sequence is 16 residues long. CDR3 amino acids: CASSSHSGTSSYEQYF. The DNA for the CDR3 is TGTGCCAGCAGCTCGCATTCCGGGACATCGTCCTACGAGCAGTACTTC. Full variable domain (rest looked up from reference TRBV13 and TRBJ2-7): AAGVIQSPRHLIKEKRETATLKCYPIPRHDTVYWYQQGPGQDPQFLISFYEKMQSDKGSIPDRFSAQQFSDYHSELNMSSLELGDSALYFCASSSHSGTSSYEQYFGPGTRLTVT.

About this clone: At one end, the junction sequence differs from germline, possibly due to a read error. The V call is TRBV7-7, the J call TRBJ2-7, with 14 positions matching TRBD2. The germline V gene encodes CDR1 SSHAT and CDR2 FNYEAQ (reference sequence). The CDR3 has 14 residues. This chain's CDR3 is CASSLGLAGGEQYF. The DNA for the CDR3 is TGTGCTAGCAGCTTAGGACTAGCGGGAGGCGAGCAGTACTTC.

Remarks on this clone: Other DNA sequences in the sample encode the same CDR3. The chain carries TRBV5-6 and TRBJ1-4, with D unresolved. V was clipped by 2 bases and J by 4 bases, with 6 bases between them. The CDR3 contains 13 residues. The germline V gene encodes CDR1 SGHDT and CDR2 YYEEEE. The CDR3: CASSFVLNEKLFF. CDR3 sequence (DNA): TGTGCCAGCAGCTTCGTCCTTAATGAAAAACTGTTTTTT.

The chain couples TRBV13 to TRBJ2-2; 9 bases map to TRBD2. After removal of 5 bases from V and 7 bases from J, the junction contained 11 bases not matched to a gene. The CDR3 sequence is 16 residues long. CDR1 and CDR2 from the germline V gene are PRHDT and FYEKMQ (reference sequence). The CDR3 here is CASSPAGGRAHGELFF. The CDR3 DNA is TGTGCCAGCAGCCCAGCCGGCGGGAGGGCCCACGGGGAGCTGTTTTTT.

The CDR3 DNA sequence: TGTGCCAGTAGTGCACTACAGGGTCTGTCACCCCTCCACTTT. It yields the protein CASSALQGLSPLHF. The chain combines TRBV19 with TRBJ1-6, with D maybe TRBD1 (6 bases). Germline values: CDR1 LNHDA, CDR2 SQIVND (reference sequence). The CDR3 is made up of 14 amino acids. The V gene lost 5 bases and the J gene lost 10 bases, with 15 bases spanning the gap.

The chain links TRBV7-2 to TRBJ1-1, with 7 bases lining up with TRBD1. The CDR3 is made up of 12 amino acids. Germline CDR1 SGHTA, CDR2 FQGNSA. V trimming: 6 bases; J trimming: 11 bases; junction bases outside the gene matches: 9. The CDR3 nucleotides are TGTGCCAGCAGGAGGGGGCCGCCACTTGCTTTCTTT. This translates into CASRRGPPLAFF.

This clone came up once. The rearrangement joins TRBV15 to TRBJ2-1; TRBD2 aligns across 9 bases. Germline CDR1 is LNHNV and CDR2 is YYDKDF (reference sequence). Trimming took 6 bases from V and 4 from J; bases not matched to a gene: 4. The CDR3 is 14 residues long. The CDR3 coding sequence is TGTGCCACCAGGGCTAGCGGGGTATACAATGAGCAGTTCTTC. Translation gives CATRASGVYNEQFF.

The J gene is TRBJ2-1, the V gene TRBV27; D is ambiguous. V was cut by 3 bases and J by 10 bases, with 7 bases left in between. CDR3 length: 11 amino acids. Germline V lookup: CDR1 MNHEY, CDR2 SMNVEV (reference sequence). CDR3 protein: CASSFEEEQFF. The CDR3 nucleotides are TGTGCCAGCAGTTTTGAGGAAGAGCAGTTCTTC.

V usage is TRBV27 and J usage is TRBJ2-1; D is unclear. The germline V gene has CDR1 MNHEY and CDR2 SMNVEV (reference sequence). V gave up 4 bases and J gave up 7 bases, with 14 bases separating them. The CDR3 has 14 amino acids. The CDR3 DNA reads as TGTGCCAGCAGTTCCAGGACGAGCCGAAATGAGCAGTTCTTC. This gives the protein CASSSRTSRNEQFF.

This chain joins TRBV4-1 and TRBJ2-7; the match to TRBD2 covers 13 bases. From germline, CDR1 is MGHRA and CDR2 YSYEKL. V lost 2 bases, J lost 9 bases, and 7 bases stayed unmatched. This CDR3 is 15 amino acids long. The CDR3 is CASSQPGLAGSVQYF. The CDR3 DNA reads as TGCGCCAGCAGCCAACCGGGACTAGCGGGATCAGTGCAGTACTTC.

The chain couples TRBV29-1 to TRBJ1-2; D is ambiguous. The CDR3 contains 14 residues. In germline, CDR1 is SQVTM, CDR2 ANQGSEA. V lost 0 bases and J lost 3, with 11 bases in between. The CDR3 nucleotides are TGCAGCGTTGAAGAAAGGGAAACCGACTATGGCTACACCTTC. Translation gives CSVEERETDYGYTF.

The rearrangement uses TRBV27 and TRBJ1-5, with D tentatively TRBD1 (6 bases). CDR3 size: 14 residues. V gave up 2 bases and J gave up 6 bases, with 11 bases separating them. Looked up from germline, CDR1 is MNHEY and CDR2 is SMNVEV (reference sequence). The CDR3 protein is CASSLGGASQPQHF. CDR3 nucleotides: TGTGCCAGCAGTTTAGGGGGGGCAAGTCAGCCCCAGCATTTT.

This clone was detected once. This chain uses TRBV5-1 with TRBJ2-3; the match to TRBD2 covers 14 bases. The CDR3 has 15 amino acids. Germline CDR1 SGHRS, CDR2 YFSETQ. V gave up 5 bases and J gave up 6 bases; unmatched junction bases: 5. The CDR3 loop reads CASSRTSGGIDTQYF. The CDR3 nucleotides are TGCGCCAGCAGTAGGACTAGCGGGGGGATTGATACGCAGTATTTT.

The rearrangement joins TRBV5-1 to TRBJ2-1; 8 bases are a match to TRBD1. With 2 bases clipped from V and 8 bases from J, the junction kept 9 bases outside the gene matches. This CDR3 region has 15 residues. CDR1 is SGHRS and CDR2 is YFSETQ in the germline V gene. CDR3 bases: TGCGCCAGCAGCTTCCTCAGGGGGCGTTCCGATGAGCAGTTCTTC. This gives the protein CASSFLRGRSDEQFF.

The chain couples TRBV9 to TRBJ1-2; possible D gene TRBD1, 5 bases. Between the trimmed V and J ends, which lost 0 bases and 3 bases, there was a span of 12 bases. The CDR3 contains 15 residues. Germline lookup yields CDR1 SGDLS and CDR2 YYNGEE. DNA of the CDR3: TGTGCCAGCAGCGTAGTGAAAGGGGCAGACTATGGCTACACCTTC. Protein sequence: CASSVVKGADYGYTF.

The gene calls are TRBV27 and TRBJ1-1; D not certain. Per germline, CDR1 MNHEY and CDR2 SMNVEV (reference sequence). This CDR3 region has 18 residues. V lost 4 bases and J 3 bases, leaving 24 bases between the germline ends. This CDR3 reads CASSSWSEPGLMDTEAFF. The CDR3 bases are TGTGCCAGCAGTTCCTGGTCGGAACCGGGCTTGATGGACACTGAAGCTTTCTTT.

This rearrangement joins TRBV6-6 to TRBJ2-1, with no clear D. V dropped 6 bases and J dropped 7 bases, with 13 bases sitting between them. The germline V gene has CDR1 MNHNY and CDR2 SVGAGI (reference sequence). The CDR3 is 13 residues long. In DNA, the CDR3 is TGTGCCAGCAGCCCCGGGTTGAGGAATGAGCAGTTCTTC. Encoded protein: CASSPGLRNEQFF.

This clone was detected only once. The chain combines TRBV6-1 with TRBJ2-3; 9 positions agree with TRBD1. J gave up 6 bases and V 4 bases, and 8 bases lay outside the gene matches. Germline CDR1 MNHNS, CDR2 SASEGT. The CDR3 extends over 15 amino acids. This CDR3 is CASSAPGQGRDTQYF. The CDR3 bases are TGTGCCAGCAGTGCCCCGGGACAGGGAAGGGATACGCAGTATTTT.